This T cell receptor (beta chain) was sequenced in a study of blood T cell repertoires in COVID-19. In the study overall: From T cells, B-cell-depleted T cells, or PBMCs came the material, which was cDNA or gDNA.

CDR1 MNHEY and CDR2 SVGAGI come from the germline V gene. Trimming took 4 bases from V and 1 from J, leaving 7 bases between them. The CDR3 extends over 13 amino acids. Source study methods: For nucleated cells, counts were estimated from reference gene primer amplification. Assay: immunoSEQ multiplex PCR; the TCRdb copy retains only in-frame clones and omits some. V and J calls and clone size are those listed in that table; D and trimming were worked out from the DNA. The table records approximately 220,000 clones, about 91% of them present only once. The participants were between about 18 and 100 years old and came from 24 US areas.

This receptor was obtained from a woman aged 30 to 39 with acute COVID-19. The chain uses TRBV6-5 and TRBJ2-5, with a possible D match to TRBD2 (5 bases). The sample comprised PBMCs or T cells enriched from blood (not recorded which). For the CDR3, the DNA is TGTGCCAGCAGTTTCGGAGGCCAAGAGACCCAGTACTTC. This sequence encodes CASSFGGQETQYF.